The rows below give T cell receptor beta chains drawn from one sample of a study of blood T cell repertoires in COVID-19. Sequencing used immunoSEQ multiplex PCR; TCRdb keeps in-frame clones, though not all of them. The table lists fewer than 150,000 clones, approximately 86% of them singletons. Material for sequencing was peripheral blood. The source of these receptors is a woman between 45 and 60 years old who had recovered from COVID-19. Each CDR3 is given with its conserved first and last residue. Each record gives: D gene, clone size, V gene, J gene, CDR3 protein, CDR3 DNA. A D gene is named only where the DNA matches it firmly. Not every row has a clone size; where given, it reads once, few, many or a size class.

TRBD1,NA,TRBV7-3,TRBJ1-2,CASSLSGQGGYTF,TGTGCCAGCAGCTTATCGGGACAGGGAGGCTACACCTTC
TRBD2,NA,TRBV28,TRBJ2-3,CASTFDRGGSGRESTDTQYF,TGTGCCAGCACTTTCGATAGGGGAGGTAGCGGGAGGGAAAGCACAGATACGCAGTATTTT
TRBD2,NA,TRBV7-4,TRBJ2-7,CASSSNGGAPYEQYF,TGTGCCAGCAGCTCAAACGGGGGGGCCCCCTACGAGCAGTACTTC
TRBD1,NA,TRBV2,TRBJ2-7,CASNGQGLHEQYF,TGTGCCAGCAACGGACAGGGCTTGCACGAGCAGTACTTC
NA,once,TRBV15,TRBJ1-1,CATSRITRQDGNTEAFF,TGTGCCACCAGCAGAATCACAAGACAGGATGGTAACACTGAAGCTTTCTTT
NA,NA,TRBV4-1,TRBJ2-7,CASSQGGFEAYEQYF,TGCGCCAGCAGCCAAGGAGGTTTTGAGGCCTACGAGCAGTACTTC
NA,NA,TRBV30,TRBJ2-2,CAWSPLNTGELFF,TGTGCCTGGAGTCCCCTGAACACCGGGGAGCTGTTTTTT
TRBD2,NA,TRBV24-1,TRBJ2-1,CATSDLNSGGTNEQFF,TGTGCCACCAGTGATTTGAATAGCGGGGGTACCAATGAGCAGTTCTTC
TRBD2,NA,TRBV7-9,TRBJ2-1,CASSLVLAGAYEQFF,TGTGCCAGCAGCTTAGTACTAGCGGGAGCTTATGAGCAGTTCTTC
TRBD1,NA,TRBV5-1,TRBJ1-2,CASSLKQGGSERSNYGYTF,TGCGCCAGCAGCTTGAAACAGGGGGGCAGCGAAAGATCTAACTATGGCTACACCTTC
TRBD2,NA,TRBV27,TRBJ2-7,CASRPASGSSKRYEQYF,TGTGCCAGCAGGCCGGCTAGCGGGAGTTCTAAGCGCTACGAGCAGTACTTC
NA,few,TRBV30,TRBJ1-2,CAWDGRENYGYTF,TGTGCCTGGGACGGACGGGAGAACTATGGCTACACCTTC
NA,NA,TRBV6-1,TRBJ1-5,CASSEFMGGAQPQHF,TGTGCCAGCAGTGAGTTTATGGGGGGAGCTCAGCCCCAGCATTTT
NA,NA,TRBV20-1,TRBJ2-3,CSPFSPDTQYF,TGCAGTCCATTTAGCCCAGATACGCAGTATTTT
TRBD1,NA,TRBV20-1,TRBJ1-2,CSASRTGIDGYTF,TGCAGTGCTAGTAGGACAGGGATCGATGGCTACACCTTC